A selection of T cell receptor beta chains follows, all from one sample in a study of shared clonotypes between healthy human individuals. The table came from immunoSEQ multiplex PCR; TCRdb's copy has only in-frame clones and leaves some out. The sample lists around 640,000 clones; approximately 96% were seen once. The sample comprised naive CD8+ T cells sorted from blood. These receptor sequences come from a woman aged 25 to 39 in good health. The CDR3 runs from the conserved cysteine through the conserved F or W. A D gene is named only where the DNA matches it firmly. Size tells how often a clone was seen (once, few, many) or the class of an expanded clone, and some rows leave it out.

>.|TRBJ2-1|TRBV6-6|.
CASSQRNRDEQFF
TGTGCCAGCAGCCAACGGAACAGGGATGAGCAGTTCTTC
>.|TRBJ1-1|TRBV25-1|TRBD1
CASRETGLAFF
TGTGCCAGCAGGGAGACAGGGTTGGCTTTCTTT
>.|TRBJ1-1|TRBV9|.
CASSVASTSNTEAFF
TGTGCCAGCAGCGTAGCCTCCACTAGTAACACTGAAGCTTTCTTT
>.|TRBJ1-5|TRBV6-5|TRBD1
CATSGQGINQPQHF
TGTGCCACCTCGGGACAGGGGATCAATCAGCCCCAGCATTTT
>.|TRBJ2-7|TRBV7-2|.
CASSFSSPAYEQYF
TGTGCCAGCAGCTTCTCATCTCCGGCCTACGAGCAGTACTTC
>.|TRBJ2-1|TRBV27|.
CASSILDGNNEQFF
TGTGCCAGCAGTATTCTGGACGGGAACAATGAGCAGTTCTTC
>.|TRBJ2-5|TRBV11-2|TRBD2
CASSRTSSSPETQYF
TGTGCCAGCAGCAGGACTAGCTCTAGTCCGGAGACCCAGTACTTC
>few|TRBJ2-1|TRBV4-1|.
CASSQGSNEQFF
TGCGCCAGCAGCCAGGGATCCAATGAGCAGTTCTTC
>.|TRBJ1-1|TRBV27|.
CARGVTEAFF
TGTGCCAGAGGGGTCACTGAAGCTTTCTTT
>once|TRBJ2-7|TRBV28|.
CASRPTPRGAEQYF
TGTGCCAGCAGGCCCACCCCCAGGGGCGCCGAGCAGTACTTC
>.|TRBJ2-1|TRBV30|.
CAWSVRWLVGNEQFF
TGTGCCTGGAGTGTAAGGTGGCTAGTGGGGAATGAGCAGTTCTTC
>few|TRBJ2-7|TRBV5-4|TRBD2
CASSWPPGAGISYEQYF
TGTGCCAGCAGCTGGCCCCCAGGAGCGGGAATTTCCTACGAGCAGTACTTC
>.|TRBJ1-2|TRBV7-2|.
CASSLYGFGGALFYGYTF
TGTGCCAGCAGCCTGTACGGTTTCGGGGGGGCGCTCTTCTATGGCTACACCTTC
>once|TRBJ2-7|TRBV29-1|.
CSVEVVGDPYEQYF
TGCAGCGTTGAAGTTGTGGGAGACCCCTACGAGCAGTACTTC
>.|TRBJ1-5|TRBV10-3|.
CAISESVLGSQPQHF
TGTGCCATCAGTGAGTCTGTTTTGGGGTCTCAGCCCCAGCATTTT
>.|TRBJ2-7|TRBV27|.
CASSLGLEQYF
TGTGCCAGCAGTCTGGGACTTGAGCAGTACTTC
>.|TRBJ2-5|TRBV5-6|.
CASSKEGHQETQYF
TGTGCCAGCAGCAAGGAGGGACACCAAGAGACCCAGTACTTC
>.|TRBJ2-3|TRBV28|.
CASSADTQYF
TGTGCCAGCAGTGCAGATACGCAGTATTTT
>.|TRBJ1-2|TRBV28|TRBD1
CASSLFLGQGYGYTF
TGTGCCAGCAGTTTATTCCTTGGACAGGGGTATGGCTACACCTTC
>.|TRBJ2-7|TRBV12-2|.
CASRLPGQTYEQYF
TGTGCAAGTCGTTTGCCGGGACAGACCTACGAGCAGTACTTC
>.|TRBJ1-1|TRBV15|.
CATSRDLREDTEAFF
TGTGCCACCAGCAGAGATTTGAGGGAGGACACTGAAGCTTTCTTT
>.|TRBJ2-7|TRBV11-2|.
CASSLGVWYEQYF
TGTGCCAGCAGCCTCGGCGTCTGGTACGAGCAGTACTTC
>.|TRBJ1-6|TRBV5-6|.
CASSPRPRHWNSPLHF
TGTGCCAGCAGCCCTCGGCCCCGGCACTGGAATTCACCCCTCCACTTT
>.|TRBJ1-1|TRBV4-1|.
CASSQPSLEAFF
TGCGCCAGCAGCCAACCCTCGCTAGAAGCTTTCTTT
>.|TRBJ2-7|TRBV27|TRBD2
CASSLAGVTHEQYF
TGTGCCAGCAGTCTAGCGGGAGTAACCCACGAGCAGTACTTC
>once|TRBJ2-1|TRBV9|TRBD2
CASSVAGGTPYNEQFF
TGTGCCAGCAGCGTAGCGGGGGGGACCCCTTACAATGAGCAGTTCTTC
>.|TRBJ1-2|TRBV5-5|TRBD1
CASSSGGGGGYTF
TGTGCCAGCAGCTCAGGGGGCGGAGGAGGCTACACCTTC
>.|TRBJ1-1|TRBV6-1|TRBD1
CASSAGGTEAFF
TGTGCCAGCAGTGCAGGGGGCACTGAAGCTTTCTTT
>.|TRBJ2-2|TRBV10-1|TRBD2
CASSRKGTTNTGELFF
TGCGCCAGCAGCCGCAAGGGGACTACGAACACCGGGGAGCTGTTTTTT
>.|TRBJ2-3|TRBV2|TRBD2
CASRQREPSTDTQYF
TGTGCCAGCAGACAGCGGGAGCCGAGCACAGATACGCAGTATTTT
>.|TRBJ2-3|TRBV28|TRBD2
CASVERGGHTDTQYF
TGTGCCAGCGTTGAACGGGGGGGCCACACAGATACGCAGTATTTT
>.|TRBJ2-7|TRBV4-2|.
CASSRFPGGEQYF
TGTGCCAGCAGCCGCTTCCCCGGGGGCGAGCAGTACTTC
>.|TRBJ2-7|TRBV5-3|TRBD2
CARTTKREVIYEQYF
TGTGCCAGAACGACAAAGCGGGAAGTGATTTACGAGCAGTACTTC
>.|TRBJ2-1|TRBV11-3|TRBD2
CASSLEPAGGSYNEQFF
TGTGCCAGCAGCTTAGAGCCAGCGGGAGGCTCCTACAATGAGCAGTTCTTC
>.|TRBJ1-2|TRBV21-1|.
CASSSRDAHYGYTF
TGTGCCAGCAGCAGCCGGGACGCCCACTATGGCTACACCTTC
>.|TRBJ1-1|TRBV11-1|.
CASRSSLGGDTEAFF
TGTGCCAGCAGATCGAGTCTGGGGGGGGACACTGAAGCTTTCTTT
>.|TRBJ1-5|TRBV16|TRBD1
CASSQFRTGGNQPQHF
TGTGCCAGCAGCCAATTCCGGACAGGGGGTAATCAGCCCCAGCATTTT
>.|TRBJ2-7|TRBV11-2|.
CASSLVARAGPYEQYF
TGTGCCAGCAGCTTAGTAGCTCGAGCGGGCCCCTACGAGCAGTACTTC
>.|TRBJ2-2|TRBV19|.
CASSIETAYTGELFF
TGTGCCAGTAGCATCGAGACAGCCTACACCGGGGAGCTGTTTTTT
>.|TRBJ2-5|TRBV5-6|.
CASSRGGLGETQYF
TGTGCCAGCAGCAGGGGAGGCTTAGGCGAGACCCAGTACTTC
>.|TRBJ2-7|TRBV5-6|TRBD1
CASSLVGQGLHYEQYF
TGTGCCAGCAGCTTGGTCGGACAGGGCCTACACTACGAGCAGTACTTC
>.|TRBJ2-3|TRBV28|TRBD2
CASSGGLAGVSSADTQYF
TGTGCCAGCAGTGGGGGACTAGCGGGAGTTTCGAGCGCAGATACGCAGTATTTT
>.|TRBJ2-5|TRBV28|TRBD1
CASRTGQGPYWEQYF
TGTGCCAGCAGGACCGGACAGGGTCCCTATTGGGAGCAGTACTTC
>.|TRBJ2-1|TRBV29-1|.
CSVEGSYNEQFF
TGCAGCGTTGAAGGTAGTTACAATGAGCAGTTCTTC
>.|TRBJ1-1|TRBV13|.
CASTPGRGGNTEAFF
TGTGCCAGCACCCCCGGCCGGGGGGGCAACACTGAAGCTTTCTTT
>once|TRBJ2-2|TRBV7-8|.
CASSQALYTGELFF
TGTGCCAGCAGCCAGGCCTTGTACACCGGGGAGCTGTTTTTT
>.|TRBJ2-7|TRBV6-5|.
CASSFSGSSYEQYF
TGTGCCAGCAGTTTCTCAGGGAGCTCCTACGAGCAGTACTTC
>.|TRBJ2-7|TRBV13|TRBD2
CASSLGLAGAYEQYF
TGTGCCAGCAGCTTGGGACTAGCGGGGGCCTACGAGCAGTACTTC